The clone carrying this TCR beta chain was seen a few times. Antigen unknown. The data belong to a study of CD8 T cells in ankylosing spondylitis. Study-wide results and caveats: Earlier reports found some motif variants in synovial fluid and blood in reactive arthritis. Characteristic of ankylosing spondylitis blood, it appeared, was a TCR beta motif comprising 7 to 9 highly homologous variants.

Making the TCR beta libraries involved quantitative 5'-RACE with molecular barcodes. TCRdb redid the calling of the 5' RACE reads with MiXCR, one entry per CDR3 protein. The repertoire holds 150,000 to 200,000 distinct CDR3 sequences, with around 32% as singletons. Germline trimming cut 1 base from V and 5 bases from J; bases unmatched to any gene: 1. Per germline, CDR1 SGHTA and CDR2 FQGNSA. The CDR3 extends over 14 amino acids. This chain connects TRBV7-2 to TRBJ2-3, with TRBD2 matching 9 bases. The clonotype originates from a male donor with ankylosing spondylitis. Material: synovial fluid, either unsorted or a sorted T cell fraction (not recorded which). Here the CDR3 DNA reads TGTGCCAGCAGCTTAGGGACTAGCGAAGATACGCAGTATTTT. Amino acid sequence: CASSLGTSEDTQYF.